Listed below are T cell receptor beta chains from one sample, sequenced in a study of blood T cell repertoires in COVID-19. TCRdb keeps only in-frame clones here, not all; method: immunoSEQ multiplex PCR. The sample lists 200,000 to 250,000 clones, 70% to 90% occurring once. Sequenced material: PBMCs or T cells enriched from blood (not recorded which). The receptors come from a woman aged 50 to 60 with acute COVID-19. Both conserved end residues are part of each CDR3.

len	v_gene	j_gene	CDR3aa
13	TRBV5-1	TRBJ2-7	CASSFGDTYEQYF
15	TRBV18	TRBJ1-5	CASSPPGGDNQPQHF
14	TRBV18	TRBJ2-1	CASSPKDRANEQFF
14	TRBV6-6	TRBJ1-2	CASSETGTAYGYTF
13	TRBV27	TRBJ1-5	CASGRGQEQPQHF
14	TRBV7-8	TRBJ2-2	CASSKGADTGELFF
17	TRBV23-1	TRBJ2-7	CASSGTTGTGSVYEQYF
13	TRBV20-1	TRBJ1-1	CSASPHMNTEAFF
13	TRBV28	TRBJ2-7	CASRSGPGIEQYF
16	TRBV18	TRBJ1-1	CASSRSQGLWNTEAFF
14	TRBV5-4	TRBJ2-1	CASSRLIGYNEQFF
18	TRBV28	TRBJ2-3	CASSLSRPGREGLDTQYF
15	TRBV6-4	TRBJ2-3	CASSIQGLPTDTQYF
17	TRBV18	TRBJ2-1	CASSPRRAGGRSDEQFF
15	TRBV15	TRBJ2-7	CATSRTTGLGDEQYF
12	TRBV7-6	TRBJ2-7	CASSGGAYEQYF
17	TRBV3-1/TRBV3-2	TRBJ1-3	CASSQDQTGGIGNTIYF
14	TRBV13	TRBJ2-7	CASSLGDGGYEQYF
14	TRBV7-8	TRBJ2-3	CATEGGFSTDTQYF
14	TRBV28	TRBJ1-1	CAIRTQGLNTEAFF
16	TRBV5-1	TRBJ1-4	CASRSGQGAPNEKLFF